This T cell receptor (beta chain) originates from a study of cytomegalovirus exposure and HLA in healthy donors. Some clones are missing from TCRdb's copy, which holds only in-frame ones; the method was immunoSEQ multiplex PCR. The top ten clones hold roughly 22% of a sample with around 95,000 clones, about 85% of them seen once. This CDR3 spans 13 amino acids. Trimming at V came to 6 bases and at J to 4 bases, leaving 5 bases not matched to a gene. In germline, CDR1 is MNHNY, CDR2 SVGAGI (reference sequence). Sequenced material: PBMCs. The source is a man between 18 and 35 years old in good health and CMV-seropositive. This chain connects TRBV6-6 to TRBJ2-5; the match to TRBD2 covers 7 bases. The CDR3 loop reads CASSSGGLETQYF. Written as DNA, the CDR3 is TGTGCCAGCAGCTCGGGGGGTCTAGAGACCCAGTACTTC.